This T cell receptor (beta chain) appears in the sequencing data of a study of blood T cell repertoires in COVID-19. Only in-frame clones appear in the TCRdb table, and some are missing; sequencing was by immunoSEQ multiplex PCR. The sample lists fewer than 500,000 clones, about 90% occurring once. Per germline, CDR1 SGDLS and CDR2 YYNGEE. V dropped 3 bases and J dropped 4; count of bases not matched to a gene: 5. The CDR3 consists of 16 residues. The rearrangement links TRBV9 to TRBJ2-7, with 15 bases identical to TRBD2. Sequencing input: PBMCs or T cells enriched from blood (not recorded which). The TCR originated in a woman aged 18-29 years with acute COVID-19. CDR3 region: CASSAGLAGGNYEQYF. CDR3 DNA: TGTGCCAGCAGCGCGGGACTAGCGGGAGGAAATTACGAGCAGTACTTC.